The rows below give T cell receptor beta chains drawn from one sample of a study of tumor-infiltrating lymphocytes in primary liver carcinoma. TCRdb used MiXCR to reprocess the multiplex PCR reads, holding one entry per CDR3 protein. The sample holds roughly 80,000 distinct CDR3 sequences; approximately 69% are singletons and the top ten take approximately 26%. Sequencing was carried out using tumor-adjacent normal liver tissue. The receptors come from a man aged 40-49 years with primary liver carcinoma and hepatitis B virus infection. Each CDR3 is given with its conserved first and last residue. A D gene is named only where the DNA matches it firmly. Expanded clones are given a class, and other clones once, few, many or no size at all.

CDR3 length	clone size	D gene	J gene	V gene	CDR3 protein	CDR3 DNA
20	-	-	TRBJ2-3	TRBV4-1	CASIQAIGTERLVTTDTQYF	TGCGCCAGCATCCAGGCTATCGGGACGGAAAGATTAGTCACCACAGATACGCAGTATTTT
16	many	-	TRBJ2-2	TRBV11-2	CASSPRTATNTGELFF	TGTGCCAGCAGCCCCCGGACAGCTACGAACACCGGGGAGCTGTTTTTT
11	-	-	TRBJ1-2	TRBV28	CASSTTPGYTF	TGTGCCAGCAGCACTACTCCGGGCTACACCTTC
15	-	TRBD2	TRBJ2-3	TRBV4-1	CASNLTLADTDRQYF	TGCGCCAGCAACCTCACACTAGCGGACACAGATAGGCAGTATTTT
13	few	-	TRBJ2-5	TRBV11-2	CASSFSVGETQYF	TGTGCCAGCAGCTTTAGCGTCGGAGAGACCCAGTACTTC
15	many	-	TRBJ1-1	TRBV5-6	CASSFSGNPNTEAFF	TGTGCCAGCAGCTTTTCGGGAAACCCGAACACTGAAGCTTTCTTT
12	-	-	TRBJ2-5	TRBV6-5	CASSYSQETQCF	TGTGCCAGTAGTTACTCACAAGAGACCCAGTGCTTC
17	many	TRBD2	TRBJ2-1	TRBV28	CASSPLSSGGSYNEQFF	TGTGCCAGCAGTCCCCTCTCTAGCGGGGGTTCCTACAATGAGCAGTTCTTC
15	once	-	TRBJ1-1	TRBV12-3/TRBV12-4	CASSFDAQGGTEALF	TGTGCCAGCAGTTTCGATGCGCAGGGTGGAACTGAGGCTCTCTTT
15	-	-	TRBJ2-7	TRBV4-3	CDSSQDRETTYEQYF	TGCGACAGCAGCCAAGATAGGGAGACTACCTACGAGCAGTACTTC
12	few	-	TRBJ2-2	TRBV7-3	CASSYNTGELFF	TGTGCCAGCAGCTACAACACCGGGGAGCTGTTTTTT
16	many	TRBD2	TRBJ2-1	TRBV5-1	CASSYTSGSSYNEQFF	TGCGCCAGCAGTTATACTAGCGGGAGCTCCTACAATGAGCAGTTCTTC
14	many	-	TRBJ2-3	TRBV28	CASSLLSGPDTQYF	TGTGCCAGCAGTTTACTGAGCGGACCGGATACGCAGTATTTT
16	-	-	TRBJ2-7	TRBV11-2	CASSLARGPFDYEQYF	TGTGCCAGCAGCTTAGCAAGGGGCCCCTTTGACTACGAGCAGTACTTC
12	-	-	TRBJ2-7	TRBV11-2	CGSSHTGDEQHF	TGTGGCAGCAGTCATACAGGAGACGAGCAGCACTTC
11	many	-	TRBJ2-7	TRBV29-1	CSVGGPGEQYF	TGCAGCGTTGGGGGGCCGGGTGAGCAGTACTTC
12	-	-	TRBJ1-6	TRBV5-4	CASSDYNSPLHF	TGTGCCAGCAGCGACTATAATTCGCCCCTCCACTTT
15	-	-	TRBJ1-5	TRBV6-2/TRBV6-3	CASTLDSYSNEPHHF	TGTGCCAGCACCCTCGACAGTTATAGCAATGAGCCACATCATTTT
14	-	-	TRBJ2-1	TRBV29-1	CCVAETSSVNEQFF	TGTTGCGTTGCGGAGACCTCGAGCGTCAATGAGCAGTTCTTC
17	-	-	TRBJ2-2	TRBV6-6	CASTPRSWVTDERELFF	TGTGCCAGCACCCCAAGAAGTTGGGTTACGGACGAGAGGGAGCTGTTTTTT
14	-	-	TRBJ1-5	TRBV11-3	CASSLGRGSDTQHF	TGTGCCAGCAGCTTAGGCCGGGGATCAGATACGCAGCATTTT
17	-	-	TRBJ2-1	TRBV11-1	CASTIGPGLHSYNGHFF	TGTGCCAGCACCATCGGGCCCGGGTTACACTCCTACAACGGGCACTTCTTC
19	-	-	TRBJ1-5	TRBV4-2	CVSNQGEGSGQLSNQPQHF	TGTGTCAGCAACCAAGGGGAGGGGTCAGGACAGCTTAGCAATCAGCCCCAGCATTTT
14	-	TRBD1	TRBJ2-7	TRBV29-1	CSVALWDSSHEQYF	TGCAGCGTCGCCCTTTGGGACAGCTCCCACGAGCAGTACTTC
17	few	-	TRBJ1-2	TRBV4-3	CASSHDGVGDKPYGYTF	TGTGCCAGCAGCCATGATGGGGTGGGGGACAAGCCCTATGGCTACACCTTC
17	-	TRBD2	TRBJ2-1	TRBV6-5	CASSKYSGRGGYNEQFF	TGTGCCAGCAGTAAATATAGCGGGAGGGGGGGGTACAATGAGCAGTTCTTC
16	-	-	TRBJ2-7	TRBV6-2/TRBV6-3	CVSSYSTVTGEYEQYF	TGTGTCAGCAGTTACTCGACTGTGACGGGAGAATACGAGCAGTACTTC
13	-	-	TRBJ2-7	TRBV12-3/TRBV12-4	CGSSLLQGYERYF	TGTGGCAGCAGTCTTTTACAGGGTTACGAGCGGTACTTC
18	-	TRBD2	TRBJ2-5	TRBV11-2	CVSILDPWSSGRGETQYF	TGTGTCAGCATCTTAGATCCATGGTCTAGCGGGAGAGGAGAGACCCAGTACTTC
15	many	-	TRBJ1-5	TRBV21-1	CASSKRGYSNQPQHF	TGTGCCAGCAGCAAACGTGGGTATAGCAATCAGCCCCAGCATTTT
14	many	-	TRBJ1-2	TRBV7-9	CASSVLGDDVGYTF	TGTGCCAGCAGCGTCCTCGGGGACGATGTTGGCTACACCTTC
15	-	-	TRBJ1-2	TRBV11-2	CASSLSELFLEGYAF	TGTGCCAGCAGCTTATCCGAGCTTTTCCTCGAGGGCTACGCCTTC